This TCR beta chain was captured by sequencing in a study of CD8+ T cells in alopecia areata. RNA was extracted and reverse transcribed into cDNA as the sequencing template. TCRdb keeps only in-frame clones here, not all; method: immunoSEQ multiplex PCR. The table includes about 23,000 clones, under 60% detected once. The V segment lost 7 bases and the J segment 5 bases; nucleotides outside the gene matches: 9. This CDR3 contains 13 residues. The germline gives CDR1 SQVTM, CDR2 ANQGSEA. This chain connects TRBV29-1 to TRBJ1-1; 8 bases are shared with TRBD1. The sequenced sample consisted of NKG2D-high CD8+ T cells sorted from blood. This clonotype originated in a human donor with alopecia areata. The CDR3 here is CSDEGQGQTEAFF. The CDR3 DNA follows: TGCAGCGACGAAGGACAGGGACAGACTGAAGCTTTCTTT.